This T cell receptor beta chain was captured by sequencing in a study of beta chain features in type 1 diabetes. Germline CDR1 ENHRY, CDR2 SYGVKD. The CDR3 sequence is 15 residues long. V lost 4 bases to trimming and J lost 8 bases, with 18 bases between them. What was sequenced were expressed TCRB transcripts, since all of the isolated RNA had been reverse transcribed. The assay was immunoSEQ multiplex PCR, and TCRdb's table has in-frame clones only and misses some. The table records 95,000 to 150,000 clones, less than 20% of them present only once. The study's findings and limits: Shorter TCRB CDR3s, moderately but significantly so, were found in Type 1 diabetes patients in all four CD4+ subsets.

A note on this clone: Antigen unknown.

This chain uses TRBV10-3 with TRBJ2-4, with D maybe TRBD2 (5 bases). What was sequenced was central memory CD4+ T cells from blood. The TCR was taken from a man younger than 45 with type 1 diabetes. The CDR3 sequence is CAISAAGGPGDIQYF. The DNA of the CDR3 is TGTGCCATCAGTGCGGCAGGAGGCCCGGGTGACATTCAGTACTTC.